This T cell receptor beta chain was profiled in a study of blood T cell repertoires in COVID-19. V was clipped by 4 bases and J by 4 bases; unmatched bases: 7. The CDR3 has 14 residues. Looked up from germline, CDR1 is LNHDA and CDR2 is SQIVND (reference sequence). In the original workflow: Amplification of reference gene primers was used by the study to estimate nucleated cell counts. Generated by immunoSEQ multiplex PCR, the TCRdb table keeps only in-frame clones and is missing some. V and J calls and clone size come straight from that table; D and trimming were deduced from the DNA. The table has roughly 80,000 clones, roughly 80% seen once.

Sequencing input: peripheral blood. This chain links TRBV19 with TRBJ2-7; 7 bases align to TRBD2. The TCR comes from a man in his sixties with active or convalescent COVID-19. CDR3 loop: CASSTGTTTYEQYF. The DNA for the CDR3 is TGTGCCAGTAGTACCGGGACTACAACTTACGAGCAGTACTTC.